One T cell receptor (beta chain) is described in this entry. Its antigen is still unknown. These data originate in a study of cytomegalovirus exposure and HLA in healthy donors. Overall study context: The early release's HLA-typed donors yielded 65 million to 85 million unique TCRs. Study conclusions and caveats: Because they were indistinguishable, some V segments, including TRBV6-2 and TRBV6-3, were excluded. The authors judged a highly shared variant cluster likely a sequencing artifact. As a later analysis showed, a missense DCLRE1C variant was linked to trimming of TCR beta V- and J-genes.

In germline, CDR1 is MNHEY, CDR2 SVGAGI. V was clipped by 0 bases and J by 2 bases; unmatched bases: 5. The length of the CDR3 is 16 residues. Use of 60 Vbeta and 13 Jbeta primers characterized the PCR. Repertoires were generated with immunoSEQ multiplex PCR, while TCRdb's copy carries only in-frame clones and drops some. The sample has 180,000 or so clones; around three quarters are singletons. Sequenced input: PBMCs. The chain joins TRBV6-5 to TRBJ2-3; the match to TRBD2 covers 7 bases. The origin of this receptor is a woman in her 30s in good health and CMV-seropositive. The CDR3 loop is CASSYSRTSNTDTQYF. The CDR3 coding sequence is TGTGCCAGCAGTTACTCGAGGACTAGTAACACAGATACGCAGTATTTT.